Shown below are 32 T cell receptor beta chains from a single sample sequenced in a study of blood T cells in healthy people across ages (dated by TCRdb to about 2015). Library creation used 5' RACE. TCRdb shows the sequencer as Illumina HiSeq 2500. A second PCR of roughly 7 to 11 cycles was performed with a sample-barcoded 5' primer and a J-beta primer mix. TCRdb trimmed public reads at Q25 via fastp, called clones via MiXCR and kept in-frame beta chains. Rows with a matching CDR3 protein are joined into one entry that keeps the most common DNA and genes. For this sample the table gives under 700,000 distinct CDR3 sequences, of which more than 20% were detected only once. In total, the top ten clones hold roughly 10% of the sample. This sample also belongs to another study, concerning T cells of mothers and their children.

The sample was blood. These receptors were taken from a boy between 10 and 17 years old in good health.

This clonotype was detected only a few times. The DNA for the CDR3 is TGTGCCACCCGAGACAGTAGCGGGGATTACTACGAGCAGTACTTC. Its translation: CATRDSSGDYYEQYF. This chain links TRBV10-3 with TRBJ2-1; TRBD2 aligns across 8 bases. The J call is doubtful: the DNA matches TRBJ2-7 better. In germline, CDR1 is ENHRY, CDR2 SYGVKD. The CDR3 consists of 15 residues.

The chain employs TRBV4-3 and TRBJ2-7; TRBD2 aligns across 15 bases. The ends lost 0 bases at V and 0 bases at J; junction bases unmatched: 6. The CDR3 has 19 residues. Germline CDR1 reads LGHNA; CDR2 reads YSLEER. In DNA form, the CDR3 reads TGCGCCAGCAGCCAAGATTACGGACTAGCGGGAGGGACCTCCTACGAGCAGTACTTC. As protein: CASSQDYGLAGGTSYEQYF.

This chain links TRBV27 with TRBJ2-7, with D unresolved. This CDR3 is built from 16 residues. V shed 1 base and J shed 0 bases, with 13 bases lying between them. Germline CDR1 reads MNHEY; CDR2 reads SMNVEV (reference sequence). CDR3 nucleotide sequence: TGTGCCAGCAGTTTATACCCAGGAGTGGACTCCTACGAGCAGTACTTC. This translates into CASSLYPGVDSYEQYF.

The J gene is TRBJ2-2, the V gene TRBV4-3, with D uncertain. The CDR3 runs to 16 residues. Germline V gives CDR1 LGHNA, CDR2 YSLEER. V lost 0 bases and J 6 bases, leaving 14 bases between the germline ends. The CDR3 loop is CASSQDRLLQAGELFF. Written as DNA, the CDR3 is TGCGCCAGCAGCCAAGATCGTCTTCTTCAGGCCGGGGAGCTGTTTTTT.

This clonotype was observed a handful of times. In DNA form, the CDR3 reads TGTGCCAGCAGCCCACCGGGGGCAGGCGGGGCTCGGAATGGCTACACCTTC. Amino acid sequence: CASSPPGAGGARNGYTF. The chain combines TRBV3-1 with TRBJ1-2, with D possibly TRBD1 on 6 matching bases. Trimming cost V 4 bases and J 6 bases, with 24 bases left between them. The CDR3 runs 17 residues. CDR1 LGHDT and CDR2 YNNKEL come from the germline V gene (reference sequence).

The V gene is TRBV27, the J gene TRBJ2-5; possibly TRBD2 for D (6 bases). The DNA matches TRBJ2-7 better at its end, which makes the J call doubtful. This CDR3 has 14 residues. CDR1 is MNHEY, CDR2 SMNVEV, per germline (reference sequence). CDR3 sequence (DNA): TGTGCCAGCAGTATAAACCGGGACTCTAGCGAGCAGTACTTC. It translates to CASSINRDSSEQYF.

This clonotype was seen only a few times. This rearrangement joins TRBV6-2 or TRBV6-3 to TRBJ1-6; D not certain. V dropped 7 bases and J dropped 0 bases, with 16 bases sitting between them. CDR3 size: 17 residues. CDR1 and CDR2 (germline): MNHEY, SVGEGT. The DNA of the CDR3 is TGTGCCAGCACTACGCCGCGCAGGAGCTCCTATAATTCACCCCTCCACTTT. Its translation is CASTTPRRSSYNSPLHF.

V gene TRBV15 combines with J gene TRBJ2-5; 8 nucleotides agree with TRBD2. V was clipped by 6 bases and J by 2 bases; unmatched bases: 11. This CDR3 comprises 16 residues. The germline V gene has CDR1 LNHNV and CDR2 YYDKDF (reference sequence). The CDR3 DNA sequence: TGTGCCACCAGTTCTTCGAGTAGCGGGATACAAGAGACCCAGTACTTC. Amino acid sequence: CATSSSSSGIQETQYF.

This clonotype has a handful of counts. The chain has TRBV4-3 and TRBJ1-4, with D maybe TRBD1 (5 bases). The V end was cut by 4 bases, the J end by 8 bases, with 20 bases between. Germline assignment: CDR1 LGHNA and CDR2 YSLEER. The CDR3 contains 16 residues. The CDR3 loop reads CASSREDLPGGEKLFF. CDR3 sequence (DNA): TGCGCCAGCAGCCGGGAGGACCTTCCTGGGGGAGAAAAACTGTTTTTT.

The rearrangement uses TRBV6-2 or TRBV6-3 and TRBJ2-1, with a possible D match to TRBD2 (6 bases). This CDR3 comprises 14 residues. The germline V and J ends were trimmed by 6 bases and 8 bases, with 17 bases remaining between them. Germline V gene lookup returns CDR1 MNHEY and CDR2 SVGEGT. The CDR3 nucleotides read TGTGCCAGCAGGGATTACGGGGGACGGGATGAGCAGTTCTTC. Encoded protein: CASRDYGGRDEQFF.

This clonotype has a count of ten or more. V and J are TRBV2 and TRBJ2-5; 7 bases line up with TRBD2. Germline V CDR1 and CDR2: SNHLY, FYNNEI. This CDR3 comprises 13 residues. J lost 2 bases, V lost 7 bases, and 4 bases had no gene match. CDR3 loop: CASKRGEQETQYF. The CDR3 DNA reads TGTGCCAGCAAGCGGGGAGAGCAAGAGACCCAGTACTTC.

The chain has TRBV7-6 and TRBJ2-5, with D perhaps matching TRBD1 (5 bases). V was clipped by 5 bases and J by 2 bases, with 12 bases between them. Germline CDR1 and CDR2: SGHVS and FNYEAQ. CDR3 size: 14 residues. The CDR3 coding sequence is TGTGCCAGCAGCGGGGCGGAGTATCAAGAGACCCAGTACTTC. This codes for CASSGAEYQETQYF.

This clonotype showed up just a few times. CDR3 DNA: TGTGCCAGCAGTTACGTGGGAGGGGCCGATGAGCAGTTCTTC. Encoded protein: CASSYVGGADEQFF. The chain couples TRBV6-2 or TRBV6-3 to TRBJ2-1, with 7 bases that match TRBD2. Trimming cost V 2 bases and J 8 bases; bases outside gene matches: 6. The germline gives CDR1 MNHEY, CDR2 SVGEGT. The CDR3 is 14 residues long.

The chain employs TRBV7-9 and TRBJ1-1; D remains unclear. CDR3 length: 13 amino acids. CDR1 and CDR2 from the germline V gene are SEHNR and FQNEAQ (reference sequence). The V gene lost 1 base and the J gene lost 9 bases, with 12 bases spanning the gap. The CDR3 protein is CASSLEPETKAFF. The CDR3 DNA sequence: TGTGCCAGCAGCTTAGAGCCCGAAACCAAAGCTTTCTTT.

The chain is built from TRBV28 and TRBJ2-1; perhaps D is TRBD1 or TRBD2 (5 bases each). Germline V gives CDR1 MDHEN, CDR2 SYDVKM. This CDR3 region has 16 residues. The V end lost 5 bases, the J end lost 3 bases, and 17 bases lay between the germline ends. CDR3: CASSPGALSGYNEQFF. CDR3 DNA sequence: TGTGCCAGCAGTCCCGGGGCCCTCAGCGGCTACAATGAGCAGTTCTTC.

This clonotype occurred a few times. This chain joins TRBV7-9 and TRBJ2-7; TRBD2 is a possible D gene (5 bases). This CDR3 comprises 13 residues. The germline gives CDR1 SEHNR, CDR2 FQNEAQ (reference sequence). V lost 3 bases and J lost 2, with 8 bases in between. The CDR3 nucleotides read TGTGCCAGCAGCTTCGGGATTACCTACGAGCAGTACTTC. Amino acid sequence: CASSFGITYEQYF.

The rearrangement links TRBV18 to TRBJ2-5, with D tentatively TRBD2 (6 bases). The J call is doubtful: the DNA matches TRBJ2-1 better. The CDR3 has 13 residues. CDR1 KGHSH and CDR2 LQKENI come from the germline V gene. The CDR3 reads CASSPLAMDEQFF. CDR3 nucleotides: TGTGCCAGCTCACCGCTAGCGATGGATGAGCAGTTCTTC.

Turning to this clonotype: The conserved closing phenylalanine or tryptophan is absent in this CDR3, likely reflecting a read error. The J gene is TRBJ2-1, the V gene TRBV20-1; 7 bases are a match to TRBD1. The CDR3 has 13 residues. Germline V CDR1 and CDR2: DFQATT, SNEGSKA (reference sequence). The V and J ends lost 5 bases and 4 bases, in that order; junction bases with no gene match: 5. In DNA form, the CDR3 reads TGCAGTGCTCAAGGGACAGTTTACAATGAGCAGTTCATC. Its translation is CSAQGTVYNEQFI.

In the case of this clonotype: A read error may produce the germline difference seen at one junction end. The rearrangement joins TRBV4-1 to TRBJ2-3; D unresolved. CDR1 MGHRA and CDR2 YSYEKL come from the germline V gene. This CDR3 is built from 15 residues. In DNA, the CDR3 is TGCACCAGCAGCCCCAACACAAGGCTCACAGATACGCAGTATTTT. This translates into CTSSPNTRLTDTQYF.

The gene calls are TRBV20-1 and TRBJ1-2; unclear D gene. The V and J ends lost 3 bases and 0 bases respectively, with 5 bases between them. Germline CDR1 reads DFQATT; CDR2 reads SNEGSKA (reference sequence). The CDR3 length is 12 residues. The CDR3 reads CSARIANYGYTF. CDR3 coding DNA: TGCAGTGCTAGGATAGCTAACTATGGCTACACCTTC.

CDR3 sequence (DNA): TGTGCCAGCAGTTTCCATGGGACAGGGTATGGCTACACCTTC. Translating it yields CASSFHGTGYGYTF. The V and J genes are TRBV27 and TRBJ1-2; 9 bases line up with TRBD1. Germline loops: CDR1 MNHEY, CDR2 SMNVEV (reference sequence). J was trimmed by 5 bases and V by 3 bases; bases with no gene match: 4. The CDR3 length is 14 residues.

A few counts support this clonotype. The chain carries TRBV20-1 and TRBJ2-1, with 7 positions matching TRBD2. This CDR3 region has 16 residues. Germline lookup yields CDR1 DFQATT and CDR2 SNEGSKA (reference sequence). V was pared by 2 bases and J by 4 bases, with 11 bases of the junction left unmatched. CDR3 sequence (DNA): TGCAGTGCTAGAAGACGACTAGCAGACTTTTACAATGAGCAGTTCTTC. Residues: CSARRRLADFYNEQFF.

There are a few counts of this clonotype. The J gene is TRBJ2-7, the V gene TRBV4-3; TRBD2 might be the D (5 bases). Germline CDR1 reads LGHNA; CDR2 reads YSLEER. This CDR3 is 16 amino acids long. V lost 0 bases to trimming and J lost 5 bases, with 17 bases between them. The CDR3: CASSQDLQGRVNEQYF. The CDR3 region has the DNA TGCGCCAGCAGCCAAGATCTTCAAGGGAGAGTTAACGAGCAGTACTTC.

This clonotype was counted a few times. The gene calls are TRBV18 and TRBJ2-5; 11 bases line up with TRBD1. Germline CDR1 reads KGHSH; CDR2 reads LQKENI. The CDR3 totals 15 residues. The ends lost 4 bases at V and 6 bases at J; junction bases unmatched: 7. The CDR3 DNA reads TGTGCCAGCTCACTGGACAGGGGGCGCAAAAAGACCCAGTACTTC. Protein sequence: CASSLDRGRKKTQYF.

Details on this clonotype: At one end, the junction sequence differs from germline, possibly due to a read error. The rearrangement joins TRBV19 to TRBJ2-4, with D perhaps assigned TRBD1 or TRBD2 (7 bases each). The length of the CDR3 is 12 residues. CDR1 is LNHDA and CDR2 is SQIVND in the germline V gene (reference sequence). The CDR3 is CASSAAGADRRF. The CDR3 DNA reads as TGTGCCAGTAGTGCCGCGGGGGCGGACAGGAGATTC.

The chain employs TRBV7-2 and TRBJ2-1; TRBD2 agrees at 8 bases. The CDR3 totals 13 residues. V lost 1 base, J lost 10 bases, and 3 bases stayed unmatched. Germline V gene sequence: CDR1 SGHTA, CDR2 FQGNSA. This CDR3 reads CASSLGAGGEQFF. CDR3 nucleotides: TGTGCCAGCAGCTTAGGGGCGGGAGGAGAGCAGTTCTTC.

V and J are TRBV6-6 and TRBJ2-1, with 9 bases fitting TRBD1. The CDR3 is 15 residues long. V lost 6 bases and J lost 6; bases outside the gene matches: 9. The V gene's germline CDR1 is MNHNY and CDR2 SVGAGI (reference sequence). The DNA of the CDR3 is TGTGCCAGCAGCCGCACAGGGGGCGCGGTCAATGAGCAGTTCTTC. This codes for CASSRTGGAVNEQFF.

J is TRBJ1-4 and V is TRBV6-6; D possibly corresponds to TRBD1 (5 bases). Germline CDR1 reads MNHNY; CDR2 reads SVGAGI (reference sequence). V gave up 7 bases and J gave up 7 bases, with 10 bases separating them. There are 12 residues in the CDR3. In DNA, the CDR3 is TGTGCCAGCACAGGGTCCACTGAAAAACTGTTTTTT. Amino acid sequence: CASTGSTEKLFF.

The CDR3 coding sequence is TGTGCCAGCGGACTTAGGGTGGTAAACGCTTTCTTT. Encoded protein: CASGLRVVNAFF. This chain links TRBV7-2 with TRBJ1-1; D remains unclear. V was clipped by 8 bases and J by 11 bases, with 18 bases between them. There are 12 residues in the CDR3. CDR1 and CDR2 (germline): SGHTA, FQGNSA.

V and J are TRBV9 and TRBJ2-1, with 11 nucleotides matching TRBD2. Germline-derived CDR1 and CDR2 are SGDLS and YYNGEE. The ends lost 3 bases at V and 8 bases at J; junction bases unmatched: 10. The CDR3 is 16 residues long. CDR3 protein: CASSGSSGGIGHEQFF. DNA for the CDR3: TGTGCCAGCAGCGGATCTAGCGGGGGGATAGGCCATGAGCAGTTCTTC.

This clonotype was recorded at least ten times. V and J are TRBV7-2 and TRBJ2-2; D is ambiguous. The CDR3 totals 14 residues. The germline CDR1 and CDR2 sequences are SGHTA and FQGNSA. V shed 0 bases and J shed 4 bases, with 6 bases lying between them. CDR3 sequence (DNA): TGTGCCAGCAGCTTAGCTCCCGTCACCGGGGAGCTGTTTTTT. It codes for CASSLAPVTGELFF.

The chain couples TRBV28 to TRBJ2-3; 7 bases are a match to TRBD1. Germline CDR1 and CDR2: MDHEN and SYDVKM. CDR3 size: 14 residues. With 1 base clipped from V and 5 bases from J, the junction kept 3 bases outside the gene matches. The CDR3 sequence: CASSLYRGRDTQYF. In DNA, the CDR3 is TGTGCCAGCAGTTTATACAGGGGAAGAGATACGCAGTATTTT.